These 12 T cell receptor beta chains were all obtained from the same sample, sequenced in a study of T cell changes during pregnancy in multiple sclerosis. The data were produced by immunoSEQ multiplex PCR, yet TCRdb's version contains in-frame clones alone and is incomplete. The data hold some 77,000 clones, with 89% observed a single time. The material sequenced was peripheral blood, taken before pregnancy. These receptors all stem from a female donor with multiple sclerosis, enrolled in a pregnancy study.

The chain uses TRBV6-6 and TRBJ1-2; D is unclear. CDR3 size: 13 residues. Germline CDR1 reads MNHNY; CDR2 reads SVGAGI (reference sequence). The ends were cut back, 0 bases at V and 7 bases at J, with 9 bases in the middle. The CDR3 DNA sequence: TGTGCCAGCAGTTACTCACGGGATCGTGGCTACACCTTC. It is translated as CASSYSRDRGYTF.

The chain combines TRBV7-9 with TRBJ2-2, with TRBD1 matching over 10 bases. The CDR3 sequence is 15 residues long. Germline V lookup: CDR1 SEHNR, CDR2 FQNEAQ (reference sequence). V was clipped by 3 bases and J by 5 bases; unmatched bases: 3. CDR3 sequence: CASSLGDRGTGELFF. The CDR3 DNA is TGTGCCAGCAGCTTGGGGGACAGGGGAACCGGGGAGCTGTTTTTT.

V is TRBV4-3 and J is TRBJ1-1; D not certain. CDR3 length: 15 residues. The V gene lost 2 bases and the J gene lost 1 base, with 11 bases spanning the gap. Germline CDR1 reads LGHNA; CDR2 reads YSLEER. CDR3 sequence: CASSQMTFPNTEAFF. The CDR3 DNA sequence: TGCGCCAGCAGCCAAATGACTTTCCCGAACACTGAAGCTTTCTTT.

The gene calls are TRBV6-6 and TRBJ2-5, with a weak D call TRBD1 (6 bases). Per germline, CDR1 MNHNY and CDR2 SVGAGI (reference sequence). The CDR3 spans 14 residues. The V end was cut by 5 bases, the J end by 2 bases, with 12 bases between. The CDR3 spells CASSRGGVQETQYF. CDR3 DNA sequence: TGTGCCAGCAGTAGAGGGGGTGTACAAGAGACCCAGTACTTC.

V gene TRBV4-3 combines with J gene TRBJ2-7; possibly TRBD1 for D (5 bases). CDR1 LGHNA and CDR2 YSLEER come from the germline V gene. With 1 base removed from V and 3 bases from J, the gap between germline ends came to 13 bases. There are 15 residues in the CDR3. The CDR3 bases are TGCGCCAGCAGCCAAGGCCCCGACAGTTACTACGAGCAGTACTTC. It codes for CASSQGPDSYYEQYF.

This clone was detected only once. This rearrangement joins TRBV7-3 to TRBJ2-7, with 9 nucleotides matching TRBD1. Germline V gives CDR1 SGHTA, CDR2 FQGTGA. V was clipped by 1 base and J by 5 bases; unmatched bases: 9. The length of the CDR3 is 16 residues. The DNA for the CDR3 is TGTGCCAGCAGCTTAAGCATCGGACAGGGGATGAACGAGCAGTACTTC. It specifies CASSLSIGQGMNEQYF.

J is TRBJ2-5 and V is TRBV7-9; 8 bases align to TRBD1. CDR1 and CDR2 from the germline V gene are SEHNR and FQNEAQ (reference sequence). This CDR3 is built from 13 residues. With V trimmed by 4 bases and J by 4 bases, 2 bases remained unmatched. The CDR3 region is CASSYGQGETQYF. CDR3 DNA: TGTGCCAGCAGCTATGGACAGGGAGAGACCCAGTACTTC.

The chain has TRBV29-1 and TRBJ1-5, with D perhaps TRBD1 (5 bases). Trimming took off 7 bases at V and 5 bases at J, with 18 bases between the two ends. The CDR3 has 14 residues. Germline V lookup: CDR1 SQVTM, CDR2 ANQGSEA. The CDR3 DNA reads TGCAGCGCTCACACCGGGGGAGGTTATCAGCCCCAGCATTTT. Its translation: CSAHTGGGYQPQHF.

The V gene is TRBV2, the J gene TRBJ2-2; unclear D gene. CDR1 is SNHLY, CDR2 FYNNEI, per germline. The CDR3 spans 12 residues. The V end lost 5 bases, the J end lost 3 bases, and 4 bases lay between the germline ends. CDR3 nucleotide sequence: TGTGCCAGCAGTCTTGACACCGGGGAGCTGTTTTTT. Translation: CASSLDTGELFF.

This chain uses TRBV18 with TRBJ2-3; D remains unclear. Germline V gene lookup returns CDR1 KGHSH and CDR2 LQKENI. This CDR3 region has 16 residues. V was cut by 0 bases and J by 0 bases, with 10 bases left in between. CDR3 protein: CASSPPQRSSTDTQYF. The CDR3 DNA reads TGTGCCAGCTCACCACCGCAACGGTCTAGCACAGATACGCAGTATTTT.

CDR3 sequence reads: CATSGQKMSYEQYF. Written as DNA, the CDR3 is TGTGCCACCAGCGGGCAGAAGATGTCCTACGAGCAGTACTTC. The chain employs TRBV15 and TRBJ2-7, with D uncertain. CDR1 and CDR2 (germline): LNHNV, YYDKDF (reference sequence). This CDR3 is 14 amino acids long. V was clipped by 5 bases and J by 1 base, with 12 bases between them.

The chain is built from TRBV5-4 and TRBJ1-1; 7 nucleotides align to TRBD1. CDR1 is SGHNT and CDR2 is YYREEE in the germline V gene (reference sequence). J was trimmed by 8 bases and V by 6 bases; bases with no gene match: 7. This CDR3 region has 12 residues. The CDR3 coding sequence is TGTGCCAGCACCAAAGGGGGCGGGGAAGCTTTCTTT. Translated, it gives CASTKGGGEAFF.